This entry describes one TCR beta chain. Its antigen is as yet unknown. This table comes from immunoSEQ multiplex PCR, and its TCRdb copy is limited to in-frame clones, with some not included. The sample lists around 150,000 clones, 85% to 90% occurring once. Germline lookup yields CDR1 LNHDA and CDR2 SQIVND (reference sequence). Trimming pared 5 bases from V and 5 bases from J, leaving 18 bases between. This CDR3 spans 15 amino acids. This sample is part of a study of T cell responses to AZD1222 COVID-19 vaccine. Study results and limitations: In a largely white British group with more females than males, clonal diversity was possibly underestimated.

Sample: peripheral blood, taken on day 0 of AZD1222 vaccination. The chain uses TRBV19 and TRBJ2-5, with D perhaps matching TRBD1 or TRBD2 (6 bases each). The origin of this receptor is an adult in good health. For the CDR3, the DNA is TGTGCCAGTAGTGAGGGGGGATTAACAGTGGAGACCCAGTACTTC. It is translated as CASSEGGLTVETQYF.